This T cell receptor beta chain was found in a study of T cell repertoires in cytomegalovirus infection. TCRdb ran MiXCR on the reads and lists one entry per CDR3 protein. The table shows 380,000 or so distinct CDR3 sequences, with approximately 35% occurring only once. On this clonotype itself: The antigen is undetermined.

V gave up 6 bases and J gave up 2 bases, with 13 bases separating them. Germline V gene lookup returns CDR1 SGHAT and CDR2 FQNNGV. The CDR3 contains 14 residues. This chain links TRBV11-2 with TRBJ2-5; no definite D call. The receptor was derived from a human donor in good health (CMV status not recorded). Some clones in this sample may be carry-over from other donors' samples. The sample here was cultured PBMCs, taken from culture after CMV antigen stimulation. CDR3 DNA sequence: TGTGCCAGCAGGGATAGCTGGGTTCAAGAGACCCAGTACTTC. Translation gives CASRDSWVQETQYF.